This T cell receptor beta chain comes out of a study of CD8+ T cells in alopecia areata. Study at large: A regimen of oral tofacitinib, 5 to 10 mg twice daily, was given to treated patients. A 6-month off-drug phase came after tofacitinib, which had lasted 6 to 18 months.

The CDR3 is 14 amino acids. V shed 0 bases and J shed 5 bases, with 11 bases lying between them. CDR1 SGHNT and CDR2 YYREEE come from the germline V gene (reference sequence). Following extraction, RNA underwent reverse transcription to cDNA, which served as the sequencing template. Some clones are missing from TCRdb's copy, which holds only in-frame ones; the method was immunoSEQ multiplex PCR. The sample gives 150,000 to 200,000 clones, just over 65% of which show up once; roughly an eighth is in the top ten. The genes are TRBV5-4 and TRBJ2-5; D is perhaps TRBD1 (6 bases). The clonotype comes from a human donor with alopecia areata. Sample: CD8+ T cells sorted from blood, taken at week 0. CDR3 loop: CASSLGWGRETQYF. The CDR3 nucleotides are TGTGCCAGCAGCTTGGGCTGGGGGCGGGAGACCCAGTACTTC.